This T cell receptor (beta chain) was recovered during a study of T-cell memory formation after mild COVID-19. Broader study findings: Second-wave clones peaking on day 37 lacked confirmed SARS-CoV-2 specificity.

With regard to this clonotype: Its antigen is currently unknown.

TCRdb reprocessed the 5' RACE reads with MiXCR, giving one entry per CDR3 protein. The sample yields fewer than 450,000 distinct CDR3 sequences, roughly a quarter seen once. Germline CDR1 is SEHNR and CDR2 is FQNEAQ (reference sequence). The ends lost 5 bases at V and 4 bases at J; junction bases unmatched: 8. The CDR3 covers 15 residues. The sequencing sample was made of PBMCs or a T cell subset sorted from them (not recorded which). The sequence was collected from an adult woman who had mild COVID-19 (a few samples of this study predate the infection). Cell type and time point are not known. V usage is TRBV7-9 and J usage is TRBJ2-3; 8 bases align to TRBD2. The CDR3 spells CASSPGTSKSDTQYF. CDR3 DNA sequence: TGTGCCAGCAGCCCCGGGACTAGTAAGTCAGATACGCAGTATTTT. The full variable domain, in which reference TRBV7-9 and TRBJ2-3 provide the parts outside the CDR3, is DTGVSQNPRHKITKRGQNVTFRCDPISEHNRLYWYRQTLGQGPEFLTYFQNEAQLEKSRLLSDRFSAERPKGSFSTLEIQRTEQGDSAMYLCASSPGTSKSDTQYFGPGTRLTVL.